The 29 T cell receptor beta chains below were found in one sample sequenced in a study of CD8 T cells in Susac syndrome. Random hexamers were used to reverse transcribe roughly 0.45 to 1 ug of RNA. MiXCR, applied by TCRdb to the immunoSEQ multiplex PCR reads, yields one record per CDR3 protein. Here the sample spans about 150,000 distinct CDR3 sequences, 90% to 95% being singletons. Sequenced: CD8+ T cells from PBMCs. These TCRs come from a human donor with multiple sclerosis.

This chain connects TRBV29-1 to TRBJ2-7; 7 bases agree with TRBD1. The J segment lost 2 bases and the V segment lost 2 bases, leaving 6 bases of the junction unmatched. In germline, CDR1 is SQVTM, CDR2 ANQGSEA. The CDR3 is made up of 14 amino acids. CDR3 DNA sequence: TGCAGCGTTGAAACCCGGGACAGACCCTACGAGCAGTACTTC. This sequence encodes CSVETRDRPYEQYF.

J is TRBJ2-5 and V is TRBV2; D possibly matches TRBD1 or TRBD2 (5 bases each). Trimming took 8 bases from V and 3 from J, leaving 10 bases between them. Germline V gene data show CDR1 as SNHLY and CDR2 as FYNNEI. The length of the CDR3 is 12 residues. The CDR3 is CASLGAEETQYF. CDR3 nucleotide sequence: TGTGCCAGCCTCGGGGCGGAAGAGACCCAGTACTTC.

V and J are TRBV29-1 and TRBJ2-7; 10 nucleotides match TRBD1. The CDR3 length is 14 residues. Germline V gene lookup returns CDR1 SQVTM and CDR2 ANQGSEA. J was trimmed by 6 bases and V by 6 bases; bases with no gene match: 11. Here the CDR3 DNA reads TGCAGCGTCCCCGGGACAGGGGTCCCTCTCGAGCAGTACTTC. Translating it yields CSVPGTGVPLEQYF.

CDR3 sequence: CASSGAQGSSTEAFF. CDR3 coding DNA: TGTGCCAGCAGCGGCGCACAGGGGAGTAGCACTGAAGCTTTCTTT. The rearrangement links TRBV9 to TRBJ1-1, with 7 nucleotides matching TRBD1. Germline CDR1 is SGDLS and CDR2 is YYNGEE. V gave up 3 bases and J gave up 4 bases; unmatched junction bases: 9. The length of the CDR3 is 15 residues.

This chain joins TRBV29-1 and TRBJ2-1; D not resolved. This CDR3 spans 9 amino acids. V shed 3 bases and J shed 12 bases, with 6 bases lying between them. Germline V gene sequence: CDR1 SQVTM, CDR2 ANQGSEA. The CDR3, as DNA: TGCAGCGTTGAGCAGGCGCAGTTCTTC. Its protein product is CSVEQAQFF.

The chain carries TRBV7-9 and TRBJ2-7, with 9 bases matching TRBD1. Looked up from germline, CDR1 is SEHNR and CDR2 is FQNEAQ (reference sequence). V trimming: 5 bases; J trimming: 2 bases; junction bases outside the gene matches: 7. The length of the CDR3 is 15 residues. CDR3 loop: CASSTRDRDPYEQYF. The CDR3 DNA sequence: TGTGCCAGCAGCACCCGGGACAGGGACCCCTACGAGCAGTACTTC.

This chain connects TRBV7-7 to TRBJ2-1; no definite D call. The germline V gene has CDR1 SSHAT and CDR2 FNYEAQ (reference sequence). The CDR3 totals 15 residues. The V end was cut by 5 bases, the J end by 0 bases, with 11 bases between. Here the CDR3 reads CASSRQVSSYNEQFF. CDR3 nucleotides: TGTGCCAGCAGCCGCCAGGTTAGCTCCTACAATGAGCAGTTCTTC.

The chain combines TRBV29-1 with TRBJ1-5; a weak D match, TRBD1 (5 bases). Deletions cut 3 bases from V and 0 bases from J, with 18 bases between. The CDR3 covers 17 residues. Germline values: CDR1 SQVTM, CDR2 ANQGSEA. CDR3: CSVDGTAVLDSNQPQHF. CDR3 DNA sequence: TGCAGCGTTGATGGGACGGCTGTCCTCGATAGCAATCAGCCCCAGCATTTT.

The sample holds one count of this clonotype. The J gene is TRBJ1-2, the V gene TRBV5-6; TRBD1 might be the D (5 bases). The CDR3 has 13 residues. Germline-derived CDR1 and CDR2 are SGHDT and YYEEEE. The V and J ends lost 6 bases and 2 bases respectively, with 11 bases between them. CDR3 sequence reads: CASNVQGNYGYTF. In nucleotides, the CDR3 is TGTGCCAGCAACGTGCAGGGCAACTATGGCTACACCTTC.

The chain recombines TRBV7-9 with TRBJ1-4; D gene ambiguous. Germline V lookup: CDR1 SEHNR, CDR2 FQNEAQ (reference sequence). CDR3 length: 13 amino acids. V shed 5 bases and J shed 8 bases, with 12 bases lying between them. The CDR3, as DNA: TGTGCCAGCAGCCCCCGCCCCGAAGAAAAACTGTTTTTT. The encoded protein is CASSPRPEEKLFF.

The chain uses TRBV2 and TRBJ2-1, with 7 bases identical to TRBD2. Trimming cost V 7 bases and J 3 bases; bases outside gene matches: 0. The CDR3 extends over 12 amino acids. The germline V gene encodes CDR1 SNHLY and CDR2 FYNNEI. CDR3 in amino acids: CASTGGYNEQFF. In nucleotides, the CDR3 is TGTGCCAGCACGGGGGGCTACAATGAGCAGTTCTTC.

The V call is TRBV9, the J call TRBJ2-7; D is possibly TRBD2 (7 bases). CDR3 size: 15 residues. Trimming took 2 bases from V and 5 from J, leaving 17 bases between them. Germline lookup yields CDR1 SGDLS and CDR2 YYNGEE. The CDR3 DNA is TGTGCCAGCAGCGTTGGGGGGGCCCTCCAGGACGAGCAGTACTTC. Its translation: CASSVGGALQDEQYF.

The chain combines TRBV20-1 with TRBJ1-1; D is undetermined. Germline CDR1 reads DFQATT; CDR2 reads SNEGSKA (reference sequence). This CDR3 spans 11 amino acids. The V and J ends lost 3 bases and 7 bases respectively, with 9 bases between them. The chain's CDR3 is CSARVWGEAFF. DNA of the CDR3: TGCAGTGCTAGGGTCTGGGGTGAAGCTTTCTTT.

This chain uses TRBV14 with TRBJ2-7; D unclear. Germline loops: CDR1 SGHDN, CDR2 FVKESK. This CDR3 is built from 14 residues. The V end was cut by 3 bases, the J end by 3 bases, with 12 bases between. The CDR3 protein is CASSHPGVGYEQYF. The CDR3 DNA reads TGTGCCAGCAGCCACCCTGGGGTTGGCTACGAGCAGTACTTC.

The chain joins TRBV30 to TRBJ2-2; D may be TRBD1 (5 bases). CDR3 length: 14 amino acids. Per the germline V gene, CDR1 is GTSNPN and CDR2 is SVGIG (reference sequence). Trimming cost V 4 bases and J 1 base, with 10 bases left between them. This CDR3 is CAWIAQVNTGELFF. The CDR3 coding sequence is TGTGCCTGGATCGCACAGGTGAACACCGGGGAGCTGTTTTTT.

This chain links TRBV12-3 or TRBV12-4 with TRBJ2-5; D may be TRBD2 (5 bases). This CDR3 comprises 13 residues. The V gene lost 3 bases and the J gene lost 4 bases, with 9 bases spanning the gap. CDR3 coding DNA: TGTGCCAGCAGTTTCCCGGGGATAGAGACCCAGTACTTC. As protein: CASSFPGIETQYF.

The J gene is TRBJ2-3, the V gene TRBV20-1, with D perhaps matching TRBD1 or TRBD2 (7 bases each). V shed 7 bases and J shed 3 bases, with 11 bases lying between them. The CDR3 totals 12 residues. The germline V gene encodes CDR1 DFQATT and CDR2 SNEGSKA (reference sequence). The CDR3 region is CSVQGGTDTQYF. CDR3 nucleotides: TGCAGTGTCCAGGGGGGGACAGATACGCAGTATTTT.

The rearrangement links TRBV6-5 to TRBJ1-6; the D gene is possibly TRBD1 (6 bases). The V end lost 9 bases, the J end lost 0 bases, and 15 bases lay between the germline ends. This CDR3 has 16 amino acids. CDR1 is MNHEY and CDR2 is SVGAGI in the germline V gene. CDR3 coding DNA: TGTGCCAGTAATTACAGGGAGAGCTCCTATAATTCACCCCTCCACTTT. It yields the protein CASNYRESSYNSPLHF.

The chain uses TRBV14 and TRBJ2-3; 11 nucleotides match TRBD2. This CDR3 contains 18 residues. In germline, CDR1 is SGHDN, CDR2 FVKESK. V shed 0 bases, J shed 11 bases, and the junction held 16 bases outside the gene matches. CDR3 in amino acids: CASSQDPILAGAPSKQYF. CDR3 DNA: TGTGCCAGCAGCCAAGACCCTATACTAGCGGGGGCCCCATCTAAGCAGTATTTT.

The chain joins TRBV25-1 to TRBJ1-5, with D possibly being TRBD1 (5 bases). From germline, CDR1 is MGHDK and CDR2 SYGVNS. Trimming left V 5 bases short and J 3 bases short, with 11 bases between. The CDR3 has 14 residues. DNA for the CDR3: TGTGCCAGCAGTTTTGGGACGGACAATCAGCCCCAGCATTTT. It translates to CASSFGTDNQPQHF.

The chain employs TRBV25-1 and TRBJ1-2, with D possibly being TRBD1 (5 bases). CDR3 size: 12 residues. The germline gives CDR1 MGHDK, CDR2 SYGVNS. V lost 7 bases, J lost 4 bases, and 10 bases lay in between. This CDR3 is CASNTGPYGYTF. The CDR3 coding sequence is TGTGCCAGCAATACAGGTCCCTATGGCTACACCTTC.

The chain links TRBV20-1 to TRBJ2-3; TRBD2 is a possible D gene (5 bases). Trimming removed 6 bases at V and 3 bases at J, with 16 bases between. CDR3 length: 14 residues. The germline V gene encodes CDR1 DFQATT and CDR2 SNEGSKA (reference sequence). CDR3 nucleotides: TGCAGTGCCGAGGACTCGTCGGGGACAGATACGCAGTATTTT. It specifies CSAEDSSGTDTQYF.

This chain uses TRBV10-1 with TRBJ2-2; D is ambiguous. Trimming took off 8 bases at V and 5 bases at J, with 6 bases between the two ends. CDR1 is WNHNN, CDR2 SYGVQD, per germline (reference sequence). The CDR3 consists of 11 residues. The DNA for the CDR3 is TGCGCCAGCGGAAGGACCGGGGAGCTGTTTTTT. Encoded protein: CASGRTGELFF.

This clonotype has a handful of counts. This rearrangement joins TRBV19 to TRBJ1-1; D not resolved. The CDR3 runs 11 residues. Trimming took off 5 bases at V and 4 bases at J, with 5 bases between the two ends. Germline loops: CDR1 LNHDA, CDR2 SQIVND (reference sequence). The CDR3 coding sequence is TGTGCCAGTAGTTCTTCCACTGAAGCTTTCTTT. It codes for CASSSSTEAFF.

V and J are TRBV7-9 and TRBJ2-1; TRBD2 matches 9 bases. The CDR3 sequence is 14 residues long. CDR1 and CDR2 (germline): SEHNR, FQNEAQ (reference sequence). V was pared by 7 bases and J by 3 bases, with 4 bases of the junction left unmatched. This CDR3 reads CASNRLAVYNEQFF. For the CDR3, the DNA is TGTGCCAGCAACCGACTAGCGGTCTACAATGAGCAGTTCTTC. Filled out from reference TRBV7-9 and TRBJ2-1, the complete variable domain reads DTGVSQNPRHKITKRGQNVTFRCDPISEHNRLYWYRQTLGQGPEFLTYFQNEAQLEKSRLLSDRFSAERPKGSFSTLEIQRTEQGDSAMYLCASNRLAVYNEQFFGPGTRLTVL.

The chain has TRBV27 and TRBJ2-1; 9 nucleotides align to TRBD1. Germline CDR1 MNHEY, CDR2 SMNVEV (reference sequence). The CDR3 has 17 amino acids. Trimming cost V 0 bases and J 7 bases; bases outside gene matches: 10. CDR3 sequence reads: CASSLSRGTGPRNEQFF. The CDR3 nucleotides are TGTGCCAGCAGTTTATCCCGGGGGACAGGGCCAAGGAATGAGCAGTTCTTC.

The chain uses TRBV14 and TRBJ2-7, with 7 bases that match TRBD1. This CDR3 has 14 residues. The V gene's germline CDR1 is SGHDN and CDR2 FVKESK. With 4 bases clipped from V and 3 bases from J, the junction kept 6 bases outside the gene matches. The CDR3 spells CASSPGQLNYEQYF. The CDR3 DNA follows: TGTGCCAGCAGCCCGGGACAGCTCAACTACGAGCAGTACTTC.

This rearrangement joins TRBV6-6 to TRBJ2-7; 7 bases are a match to TRBD1. This CDR3 is built from 16 residues. J lost 6 bases, V lost 0 bases, and 11 bases had no gene match. The germline gives CDR1 MNHNY, CDR2 SVGAGI (reference sequence). The DNA for the CDR3 is TGTGCCAGCAGTTACTCAGGGGGCTCAAAGGATGCCGAGCAGTACTTC. This codes for CASSYSGGSKDAEQYF.

The chain combines TRBV3-1 with TRBJ1-5, with D perhaps TRBD1 (5 bases). There are 15 residues in the CDR3. Trimming removed 4 bases at V and 5 bases at J, with 15 bases between. Germline V gene data show CDR1 as LGHDT and CDR2 as YNNKEL (reference sequence). The CDR3 here is CASSRSRGGHQPQHF. The CDR3 bases are TGTGCCAGCAGCCGTTCACGGGGCGGGCATCAGCCCCAGCATTTT.